The present TCR beta chain was sequenced within a study of Tregs in tolerant kidney transplant recipients. Study-level findings and limits: Findings come from small patient numbers and require larger validation. Biological reproducibility was not directly addressed in this study. The most relevant donor-specific Treg TCRbeta repertoire apparently came from expansion with activated donor B cells. Nucleotide sequences could not be compared across some patients' samples due to primer changes.

Trimming removed 7 bases at V and 8 bases at J, with 18 bases between. The CDR3 contains 13 residues. Germline V lookup: CDR1 SQVTM, CDR2 ANQGSEA. Data came from immunoSEQ multiplex PCR; TCRdb stores just in-frame clones and leaves some out. This table has approximately 98,000 clones, around 91% appearing once. This clone was recorded once. Its target is not known. The sequencing here drew on CD4+ T cells from blood, taken before the transplant. The genes are TRBV29-1 and TRBJ2-1; TRBD1 might be the D (5 bases). The clonotype was recovered from a human donor who received a combined kidney and bone marrow transplant. The DNA for the CDR3 is TGCAGCGCCGAGGATGGGGCTCGTCATGAGCAGTTCTTC. This gives the protein CSAEDGARHEQFF.